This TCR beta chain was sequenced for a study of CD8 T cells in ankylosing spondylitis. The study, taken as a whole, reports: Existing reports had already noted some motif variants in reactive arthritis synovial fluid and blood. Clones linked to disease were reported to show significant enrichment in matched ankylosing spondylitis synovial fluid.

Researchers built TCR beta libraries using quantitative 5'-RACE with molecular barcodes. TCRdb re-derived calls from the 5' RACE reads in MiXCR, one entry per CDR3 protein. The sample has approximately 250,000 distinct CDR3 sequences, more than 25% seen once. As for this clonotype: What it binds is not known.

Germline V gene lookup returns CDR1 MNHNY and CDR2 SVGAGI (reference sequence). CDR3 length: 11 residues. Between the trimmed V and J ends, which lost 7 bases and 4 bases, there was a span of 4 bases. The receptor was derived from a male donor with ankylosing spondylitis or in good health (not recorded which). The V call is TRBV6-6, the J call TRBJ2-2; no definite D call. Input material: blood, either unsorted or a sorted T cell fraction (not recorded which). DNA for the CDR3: TGTGCCAGCACGGCCACCGGGGAGCTGTTTTTT. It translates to CASTATGELFF.